Sequencing of this TCR beta chain was carried out in a study of neoadjuvant anti-PD-1 for oral cavity cancer. In the study overall: Around day 43, patients without progression received a fourth nivolumab dose before surgery.

This clone occurred once. Its antigen is still unknown. Germline V gene sequence: CDR1 SGHRS, CDR2 YFSETQ. The CDR3 length is 13 residues. V shed 0 bases and J shed 4 bases, with 5 bases lying between them. Assay: immunoSEQ multiplex PCR; the TCRdb copy retains only in-frame clones and omits some. The data hold about 72,000 clones, with around 88% observed a single time. Study outcomes and limitations: Post-nivolumab, blood T cell clonality was significantly elevated in non-responders.

Here the sequenced sample was PBMCs, taken before nivolumab (anti-PD-1) treatment. The chain links TRBV5-1 to TRBJ1-3; no clear D. The receptor's source is a person between 35 and 79 years old with oral cavity squamous cell carcinoma. The CDR3 nucleotides are TGCGCCAGCAGCTTGGTCGTCGGAAACACCATATATTTT. Amino acid sequence: CASSLVVGNTIYF.